This TCR beta chain was captured by sequencing in a study of blood T cell repertoires in COVID-19. For the study at large: COVID-19 samples from acute and convalescent phases originated in the United States, Italy and Spain.

The data were produced by immunoSEQ multiplex PCR, yet TCRdb's version contains in-frame clones alone and is incomplete. The sample has around 20,000 clones, roughly 86% seen once; the top ten hold about 8%. The sequenced sample was peripheral blood. The TCR sequence derives from a human donor in a cohort sampled during active COVID-19. The donor label of this sample is uncertain.

The CDR3 protein is CASSIGLAATFTGELFF. For the CDR3, the DNA is TGTGCCAGTAGTATCGGACTAGCGGCAACCTTTACCGGGGAGCTGTTTTTT. The chain is built from TRBV19 and TRBJ2-2; TRBD2 matches 10 bases. From germline, CDR1 is LNHDA and CDR2 SQIVND (reference sequence). V gave up 3 bases and J gave up 5 bases; unmatched junction bases: 9. This CDR3 comprises 17 residues.